This T cell receptor beta chain was observed in a study of blood T cell repertoires in COVID-19. On the study more broadly: The samples span acute and convalescent COVID-19 from the United States, Italy and Spain. Sources were T cells, B-cell-depleted T cells, or PBMCs; the material itself was cDNA or gDNA.

Original data processing: Amplifying reference gene primers gave estimates of nucleated cell counts. Here immunoSEQ multiplex PCR was the method, and the copy in TCRdb shows in-frame clones only, minus some. V and J calls and clone size are those listed in that table; D and trimming were worked out from the DNA. The data hold around 260,000 clones, with over 80% observed a single time. CDR3 length: 16 residues. Germline V CDR1 and CDR2: LGHDT, YNNKEL (reference sequence). V lost 4 bases, J lost 4 bases, and 16 bases lay in between. This clone was picked up a small number of times. The chain links TRBV3-1 (or the pseudogene TRBV3-2) to TRBJ2-2; perhaps TRBD2 as D (6 bases). Sequencing was performed on peripheral blood. The clonotype comes from a man in his 60s who had recovered from COVID-19. CDR3 loop: CASSPGGSGGTGELFF. DNA of the CDR3: TGTGCCAGCAGCCCCGGCGGTAGCGGAGGCACCGGGGAGCTGTTTTTT.